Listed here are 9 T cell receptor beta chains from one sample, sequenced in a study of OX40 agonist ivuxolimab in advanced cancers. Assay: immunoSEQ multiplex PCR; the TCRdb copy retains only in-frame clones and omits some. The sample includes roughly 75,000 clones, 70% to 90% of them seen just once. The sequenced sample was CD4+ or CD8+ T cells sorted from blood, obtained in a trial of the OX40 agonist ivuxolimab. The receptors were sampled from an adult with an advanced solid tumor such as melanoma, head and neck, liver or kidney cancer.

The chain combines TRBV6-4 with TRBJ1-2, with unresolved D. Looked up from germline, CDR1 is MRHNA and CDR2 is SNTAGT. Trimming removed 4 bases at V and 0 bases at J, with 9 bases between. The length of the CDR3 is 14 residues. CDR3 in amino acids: CASSVPAANYGYTF. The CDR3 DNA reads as TGTGCCAGCAGTGTTCCAGCAGCTAACTATGGCTACACCTTC.

The CDR3 sequence: CASSPEPSAEAFF. Here the CDR3 DNA reads TGTGCCAGCTCACCAGAACCAAGTGCTGAAGCTTTCTTT. The chain uses TRBV18 and TRBJ1-1; D remains ambiguous. Germline CDR1 KGHSH, CDR2 LQKENI. The ends were cut back, 2 bases at V and 6 bases at J, with 10 bases in the middle. The CDR3 is 13 amino acids.

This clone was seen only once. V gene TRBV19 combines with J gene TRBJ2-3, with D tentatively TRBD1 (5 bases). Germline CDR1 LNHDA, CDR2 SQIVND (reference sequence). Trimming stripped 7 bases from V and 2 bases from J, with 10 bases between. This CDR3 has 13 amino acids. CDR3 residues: CASKGQPTDTQYF. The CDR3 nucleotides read TGTGCCAGTAAGGGGCAACCCACAGATACGCAGTATTTT.

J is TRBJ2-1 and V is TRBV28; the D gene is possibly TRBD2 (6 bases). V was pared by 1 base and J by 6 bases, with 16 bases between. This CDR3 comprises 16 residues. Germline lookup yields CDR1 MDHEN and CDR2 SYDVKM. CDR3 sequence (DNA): TGTGCCAGCAGTTTATATGTAGCGGCCTCAGCCAATGAGCAGTTCTTC. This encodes CASSLYVAASANEQFF.

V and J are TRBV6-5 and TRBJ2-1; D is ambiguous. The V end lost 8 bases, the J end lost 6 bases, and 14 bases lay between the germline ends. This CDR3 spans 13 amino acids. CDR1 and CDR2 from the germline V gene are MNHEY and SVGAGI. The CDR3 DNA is TGTGCCAGCTTCCGACCCGGCGGCAATGAGCAGTTCTTC. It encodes CASFRPGGNEQFF.

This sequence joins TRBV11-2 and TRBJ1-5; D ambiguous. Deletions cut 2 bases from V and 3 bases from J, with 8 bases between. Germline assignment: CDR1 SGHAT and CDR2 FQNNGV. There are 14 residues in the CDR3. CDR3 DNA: TGTGCCAGCAGCTTAACACACCTCAATCAGCCCCAGCATTTT. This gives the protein CASSLTHLNQPQHF.

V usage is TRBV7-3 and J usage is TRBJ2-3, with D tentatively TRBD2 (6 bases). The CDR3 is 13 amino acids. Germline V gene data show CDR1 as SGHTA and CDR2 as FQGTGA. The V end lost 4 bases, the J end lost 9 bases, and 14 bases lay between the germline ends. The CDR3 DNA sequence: TGTGCCAGCAGCTCCGATCCTGGAGGGACGCAGTATTTT. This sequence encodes CASSSDPGGTQYF. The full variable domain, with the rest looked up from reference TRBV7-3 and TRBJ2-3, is GAGVSQTPSNKVTEKGKYVELRCDPISGHTALYWYRQSLGQGPEFLIYFQGTGAADDSGLPNDRFFAVRPEGSVSTLKIQRTERGDSAVYLCASSSDPGGTQYFGPGTRLTVL.

CDR3 sequence reads: CASRPAGDKNTGELFF. The DNA of the CDR3 is TGCGCCAGCAGACCCGCGGGAGACAAGAACACCGGGGAGCTGTTTTTT. The rearrangement joins TRBV4-1 to TRBJ2-2; 7 nucleotides agree with TRBD2. CDR3 length equals 16 residues. V lost 6 bases, J lost 1 base, and 8 bases stayed unmatched. Germline V gene data show CDR1 as MGHRA and CDR2 as YSYEKL.

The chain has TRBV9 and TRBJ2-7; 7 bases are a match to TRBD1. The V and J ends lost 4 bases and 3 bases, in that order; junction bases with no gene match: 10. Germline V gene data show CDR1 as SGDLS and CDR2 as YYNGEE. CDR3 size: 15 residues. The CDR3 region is CASSQDPGQYYEQYF. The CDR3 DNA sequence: TGTGCCAGCAGCCAGGATCCGGGACAGTACTACGAGCAGTACTTC.